The next 20 T cell receptor beta chains were all read from a single sample in a study of cytotoxic CD8 clonotypes in ibrutinib-treated CLL. Libraries were prepared by immunoSEQ multiplex PCR; TCRdb keeps only in-frame clonotypes and omits some of them. The sample has about 140,000 clones; around 84% are singletons. The sample consisted of PBMCs, taken after 36 months of ibrutinib treatment. The receptors stem from a human donor with chronic lymphocytic leukemia.

The chain employs TRBV6-5 and TRBJ1-1; 9 bases map to TRBD1. This CDR3 contains 14 residues. In germline, CDR1 is MNHEY, CDR2 SVGAGI. The junction had 6 bases not matched to a gene; V was cut back by 5 bases and J by 5 bases. CDR3 bases: TGTGCCAGCAGTGAACAGGGGGCCAGGACTGAAGCTTTCTTT. This codes for CASSEQGARTEAFF.

This clone was seen only once. The sample carries other DNA sequences with the same CDR3. The chain carries TRBV29-1 and TRBJ1-1; D not certain. Trimming removed 4 bases from V and 0 bases from J, with 9 bases in between. The CDR3 is made up of 13 amino acids. Germline CDR1 and CDR2: SQVTM and ANQGSEA. In nucleotides, the CDR3 is TGCAGCGTTGTAAGGCAGATGAACACTGAAGCTTTCTTT. It translates to CSVVRQMNTEAFF. The complete variable domain, with remaining parts taken from reference TRBV29-1 and TRBJ1-1, reads SAVISQKPSRDICQRGTSLTIQCQVDSQVTMMFWYRQQPGQSLTLIATANQGSEATYESGFVIDKFPISRPNLTFSTLTVSNMSPEDSSIYLCSVVRQMNTEAFFGQGTRLTVV.

This chain joins TRBV7-2 and TRBJ2-7; maybe TRBD2 (5 bases). Trimming removed 3 bases from V and 0 bases from J, with 15 bases in between. The germline V gene has CDR1 SGHTA and CDR2 FQGNSA. The CDR3 has 16 residues. CDR3 sequence reads: CASSLAAAAYSYEQYF. CDR3 DNA: TGTGCCAGCAGCTTGGCAGCGGCGGCTTACTCCTACGAGCAGTACTTC.

This chain links TRBV5-1 with TRBJ1-2, with D possibly being TRBD1 (6 bases). V was clipped by 4 bases and J by 10 bases, with 17 bases between them. This CDR3 is built from 13 residues. CDR1 and CDR2 (germline): SGHRS, YFSETQ. For the CDR3, the DNA is TGCGCCAGCAGCCCCACAGGGCAGGGCGCCTACACCTTC. Protein sequence: CASSPTGQGAYTF.

CDR3 sequence: CALGGQTNTEAFF. The DNA of the CDR3 is TGTGCTCTCGGGGGGCAGACCAACACTGAAGCTTTCTTT. This sequence joins TRBV2 and TRBJ1-1; a possible D gene is TRBD1 (6 bases). CDR1 SNHLY and CDR2 FYNNEI come from the germline V gene. The CDR3 length is 13 residues.

V usage is TRBV2 and J usage is TRBJ1-4; 7 bases match TRBD1. V lost 6 bases to trimming and J lost 7 bases; unmatched junction nucleotides: 11. The germline V gene encodes CDR1 SNHLY and CDR2 FYNNEI. The CDR3 totals 15 residues. CDR3 nucleotides: TGTGCCAGCAGCCGGGAGACAGGGCGTGTTGAAAAACTGTTTTTT. Its translation: CASSRETGRVEKLFF.

This sequence joins TRBV11-3 and TRBJ1-2; TRBD1 matches 9 bases. The CDR3 length is 18 residues. V lost 1 base and J lost 2; bases outside the gene matches: 11. Germline V gene data show CDR1 as SGHNT and CDR2 as YENEEA. The CDR3 loop reads CASSLARTGVISNYGYTF. The CDR3 DNA is TGTGCCAGCAGCTTAGCCCGGACAGGGGTAATATCGAACTATGGCTACACCTTC.

This rearrangement joins TRBV11-2 to TRBJ2-4, with 10 nucleotides matching TRBD1. CDR1 SGHAT and CDR2 FQNNGV come from the germline V gene. CDR3 size: 18 residues. V shed 5 bases and J 1 base; nucleotides not matched to a gene: 11. CDR3 amino acids: CASSPVGQGLGAKNIQYF. The CDR3 coding sequence is TGTGCCAGCAGCCCCGTGGGACAGGGGCTGGGGGCCAAAAACATTCAGTACTTC. The full variable domain, rest sourced from reference TRBV11-2 and TRBJ2-4, is EAGVAQSPRYKIIEKRQSVAFWCNPISGHATLYWYQQILGQGPKLLIQFQNNGVVDDSQLPKDRFSAERLKGVDSTLKIQPAKLEDSAVYLCASSPVGQGLGAKNIQYFGAGTRLSVL.

V and J are TRBV11-2 and TRBJ2-7; 10 bases line up with TRBD2. V was pared by 2 bases and J by 2 bases, with 15 bases of the junction left unmatched. Germline CDR1 is SGHAT and CDR2 is FQNNGV. The CDR3 contains 19 residues. CDR3 residues: CASSLFPRTSGANPYEQYF. The DNA for the CDR3 is TGTGCCAGCAGCTTATTTCCTCGGACTAGCGGAGCCAATCCCTACGAGCAGTACTTC. Full variable domain (missing parts from reference TRBV11-2 and TRBJ2-7): EAGVAQSPRYKIIEKRQSVAFWCNPISGHATLYWYQQILGQGPKLLIQFQNNGVVDDSQLPKDRFSAERLKGVDSTLKIQPAKLEDSAVYLCASSLFPRTSGANPYEQYFGPGTRLTVT.

This clone was observed a single time. This sequence joins TRBV2 and TRBJ2-7, with 13 bases identical to TRBD2. Trimming took 6 bases from V and 4 from J; bases not matched to a gene: 9. Germline assignment: CDR1 SNHLY and CDR2 FYNNEI. The CDR3 is 16 amino acids. Here the CDR3 reads CASRGLAGDVRYEQYF. The DNA of the CDR3 is TGTGCCAGCAGAGGACTAGCGGGAGATGTGAGGTACGAGCAGTACTTC.

This clone was seen a few times. The chain carries TRBV7-9 and TRBJ2-5; TRBD1 agrees at 8 bases. J gave up 5 bases and V 1 base, and 6 bases lay outside the gene matches. Germline CDR1 and CDR2: SEHNR and FQNEAQ (reference sequence). There are 15 residues in the CDR3. The CDR3 DNA follows: TGTGCCAGCAGCTTAGGGACAGGGATGGGGGAGACCCAGTACTTC. Amino acids: CASSLGTGMGETQYF.

The chain has TRBV6-1 and TRBJ1-5; D remains unclear. Looked up from germline, CDR1 is MNHNS and CDR2 is SASEGT. V lost 4 bases, J lost 0 bases, and 10 bases lay in between. This CDR3 is 15 amino acids long. The CDR3 loop is CASSVIDYSNQPQHF. The CDR3 DNA is TGTGCCAGCAGTGTCATAGATTATAGCAATCAGCCCCAGCATTTT.

The chain recombines TRBV9 with TRBJ2-7; D uncertain. CDR1 and CDR2 (germline): SGDLS, YYNGEE. The CDR3 totals 14 residues. The V end was cut by 0 bases, the J end by 3 bases, with 10 bases between. The chain's CDR3 is CASSVEPHLYEQYF. The CDR3 DNA follows: TGTGCCAGCAGCGTAGAGCCCCACCTCTACGAGCAGTACTTC.

The chain has TRBV11-2 and TRBJ2-2, with 9 bases lining up with TRBD2. Germline V gene sequence: CDR1 SGHAT, CDR2 FQNNGV. The J segment lost 3 bases and the V segment lost 6 bases, leaving 8 bases of the junction unmatched. This CDR3 comprises 16 residues. The CDR3: CASSISGGLDTGELFF. As DNA, the CDR3 is TGTGCCAGCAGTATTAGCGGGGGCTTGGACACCGGGGAGCTGTTTTTT.

The chain joins TRBV5-1 to TRBJ1-3; D unclear. The CDR3 length is 16 residues. Germline V gene sequence: CDR1 SGHRS, CDR2 YFSETQ. V gave up 5 bases and J gave up 0 bases, with 15 bases separating them. CDR3 sequence (DNA): TGCGCCAGCAGTCTTCGAGCGGGATCCTCTGGAAACACCATATATTTT. Its translation: CASSLRAGSSGNTIYF.

The V call is TRBV15, the J call TRBJ1-5; D call uncertain. Germline CDR1 reads LNHNV; CDR2 reads YYDKDF (reference sequence). CDR3 length: 14 residues. Trimming shortened V by 1 base and J by 7 bases, and 11 bases separated the two germline ends. The CDR3: CATSRGGWGQPQHF. In nucleotides, the CDR3 is TGTGCCACCAGCAGAGGGGGTTGGGGACAGCCCCAGCATTTT. The entire variable domain, with the rest obtained from reference TRBV15 and TRBJ1-5, is as follows: DAMVIQNPRYQVTQFGKPVTLSCSQTLNHNVMYWYQQKSSQAPKLLFHYYDKDFNNEADTPDNFQSRRPNTSFCFLDIRSPGLGDTAMYLCATSRGGWGQPQHFGDGTRLSIL.

This chain connects TRBV30 to TRBJ2-7, with TRBD1 matching over 7 bases. CDR3 length equals 14 residues. V lost 0 bases, J lost 1 base, and 3 bases stayed unmatched. Per the germline V gene, CDR1 is GTSNPN and CDR2 is SVGIG (reference sequence). CDR3 protein: CAWSVWDSSYEQYF. The DNA for the CDR3 is TGTGCCTGGAGTGTCTGGGACAGTTCCTACGAGCAGTACTTC.

The chain has TRBV13 and TRBJ1-1; no clear D gene. Germline V gene sequence: CDR1 PRHDT, CDR2 FYEKMQ (reference sequence). The CDR3 loop spans 14 amino acids. The V gene lost 5 bases and the J gene lost 4 bases, with 14 bases spanning the gap. CDR3 amino acids: CASSPIGVGTEAFF. The CDR3 DNA reads TGTGCCAGCAGCCCCATCGGGGTAGGCACTGAAGCTTTCTTT. The full variable domain, in which reference TRBV13 and TRBJ1-1 provide the parts outside the CDR3, is AAGVIQSPRHLIKEKRETATLKCYPIPRHDTVYWYQQGPGQDPQFLISFYEKMQSDKGSIPDRFSAQQFSDYHSELNMSSLELGDSALYFCASSPIGVGTEAFFGQGTRLTVV.

The gene calls are TRBV28 and TRBJ2-1; TRBD1 agrees at 9 bases. Germline CDR1 is MDHEN and CDR2 is SYDVKM. Trimming took 3 bases from V and 2 from J; bases not matched to a gene: 5. The CDR3 spans 16 residues. The CDR3 loop is CASSFLDRGPYNEQFF. In DNA, the CDR3 is TGTGCCAGCAGTTTCCTGGACAGGGGCCCCTACAATGAGCAGTTCTTC.

The chain employs TRBV7-9 and TRBJ2-2, with D perhaps TRBD1 (6 bases). The germline V and J ends were trimmed by 5 bases and 1 base, with 8 bases remaining between them. The CDR3 has 14 amino acids. The germline V gene has CDR1 SEHNR and CDR2 FQNEAQ (reference sequence). DNA for the CDR3: TGTGCCAGCAGCCCAGGGGTGAACACCGGGGAGCTGTTTTTT. Translating it yields CASSPGVNTGELFF.